This T cell receptor (beta chain) emerged from a study of blood T cell repertoires in COVID-19. Study-level information: PBMCs, B-cell-depleted T cells, or T cells provided the cDNA or gDNA that made up the material.

This table comes from immunoSEQ multiplex PCR, and its TCRdb copy is limited to in-frame clones, with some not included. The sample lists some 400,000 clones, around 87% occurring once. The TCR comes from a woman in her sixties or seventies with COVID-19, enrolled during active disease. Sequencing was performed on peripheral blood.

The CDR3 DNA is TGTGCCAGCAGCGCTACGCTAGGGACAGCGCAAAACATTCAGTACTTC. Its protein product is CASSATLGTAQNIQYF. The rearrangement links TRBV5-4 to TRBJ2-4; TRBD1 aligns across 7 bases. V dropped 4 bases and J dropped 5; count of bases not matched to a gene: 12. The CDR3 spans 16 residues. Germline V gene data show CDR1 as SGHNT and CDR2 as YYREEE (reference sequence). Full variable domain (missing parts from reference TRBV5-4 and TRBJ2-4): ETGVTQSPTHLIKTRGQQVTLRCSSQSGHNTVSWYQQALGQGPQFIFQYYREEENGRGNFPPRFSGLQFPNYSSELNVNALELDDSALYLCASSATLGTAQNIQYFGAGTRLSVL.